This TCR beta chain was identified in a study of T cells in Graves' hyperthyroidism and ophthalmopathy. The CDR3 loop spans 14 amino acids. J gave up 5 bases and V 7 bases, and 9 bases lay outside the gene matches. Germline CDR1 MNHEY, CDR2 SVGEGT. Amplification yielded TCR beta CDR3 regions, with RNA transcripts as the source. TCR CDR3 underwent first-round RT-PCR with the HTBI primer set. MiXCR, applied by TCRdb to the multiplex PCR reads, yields one record per CDR3 protein. The sample yields roughly 740,000 distinct CDR3 sequences, 16% seen once. This clonotype was picked up a small number of times. Patients with uncontrolled infections, other autoimmune diseases, pregnancy or lactation were excluded.

This clonotype was obtained from a man aged 18-30 years with Graves' hyperthyroidism. The V gene is TRBV6-2 or TRBV6-3, the J gene TRBJ2-5, with TRBD1 matching over 8 bases. Sequenced input: blood. The DNA of the CDR3 is TGTGCCAGCACTCTCGACAGGGACAGGGAGACCCAGTACTTC. Its protein product is CASTLDRDRETQYF.